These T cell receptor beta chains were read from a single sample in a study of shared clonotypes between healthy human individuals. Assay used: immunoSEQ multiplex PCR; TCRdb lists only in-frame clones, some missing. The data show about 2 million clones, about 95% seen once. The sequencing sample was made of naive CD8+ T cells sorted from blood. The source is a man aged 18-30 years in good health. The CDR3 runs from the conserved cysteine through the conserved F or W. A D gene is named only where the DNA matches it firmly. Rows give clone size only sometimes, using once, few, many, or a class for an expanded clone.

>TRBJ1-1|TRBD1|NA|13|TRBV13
CASSTGENTEAFF
TGTGCCAGCAGCACAGGGGAAAACACTGAAGCTTTCTTT
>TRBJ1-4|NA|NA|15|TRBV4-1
CASSQGSAGGEKLFF
TGCGCCAGCAGCCAAGGGTCGGCGGGAGGTGAAAAACTGTTTTTT
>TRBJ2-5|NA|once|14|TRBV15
CATSRVRGRETQYF
TGTGCCACCAGCAGAGTTCGGGGGAGGGAGACCCAGTACTTC
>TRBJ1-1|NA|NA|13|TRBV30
CAWSVLRNTEAFF
TGTGCCTGGAGTGTACTAAGGAACACTGAAGCTTTCTTT
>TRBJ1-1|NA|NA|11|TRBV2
CASRSLLEAFF
TGTGCCAGCAGAAGCCTGCTTGAAGCTTTCTTT
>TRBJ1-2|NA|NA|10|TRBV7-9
CASSGFGYTF
TGTGCCAGCAGCGGCTTTGGCTACACCTTC
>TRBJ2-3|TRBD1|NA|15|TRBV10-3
CAISDPGQRTDTQYF
TGTGCCATCAGCGACCCGGGACAGAGAACAGATACGCAGTATTTT
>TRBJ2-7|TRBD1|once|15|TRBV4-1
CASSQRQGASYEQYF
TGCGCCAGCAGCCAAAGACAGGGGGCTTCCTACGAGCAGTACTTC
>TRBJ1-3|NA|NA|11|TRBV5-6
CASSFLNTIYF
TGTGCCAGCAGCTTTTTGAACACCATATATTTT
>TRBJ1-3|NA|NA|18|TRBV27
CASSLSRPPSLGGNTIYF
TGTGCCAGCAGTTTATCGCGCCCCCCATCGTTGGGTGGAAACACCATATATTTT
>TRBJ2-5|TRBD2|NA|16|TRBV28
CASSILAGGLEETQYF
TGTGCCAGCAGTATTCTAGCGGGGGGCCTTGAGGAGACCCAGTACTTC
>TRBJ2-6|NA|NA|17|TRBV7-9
CATSPWPLSSGANVLTF
TGTGCCACCTCCCCGTGGCCGTTGAGCTCTGGGGCCAACGTCCTGACTTTC
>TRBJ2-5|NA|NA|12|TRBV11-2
CASSLDGETQYF
TGTGCCAGCAGCTTAGATGGGGAGACCCAGTACTTC
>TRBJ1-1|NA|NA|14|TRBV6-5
CASSYSEGGREAFF
TGTGCCAGCAGTTACTCGGAGGGGGGCCGTGAAGCTTTCTTT
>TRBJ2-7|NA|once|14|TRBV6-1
CASSAGPAGYEQYF
TGTGCCAGCAGTGCCGGACCTGCTGGCTACGAGCAGTACTTC
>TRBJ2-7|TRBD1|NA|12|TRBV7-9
CASSYGTDEQYF
TGTGCCAGCAGCTACGGGACAGACGAGCAGTACTTC
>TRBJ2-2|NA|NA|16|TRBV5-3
CARSLKVILVPGELFF
TGTGCCAGAAGCCTGAAGGTCATCCTGGTCCCCGGGGAGCTGTTTTTT
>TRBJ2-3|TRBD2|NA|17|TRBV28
CASSLDGSGGWTDTQYF
TGTGCCAGCAGTTTAGACGGTAGCGGGGGGTGGACAGATACGCAGTATTTT
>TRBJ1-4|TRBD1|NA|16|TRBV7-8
CASSSLQGAQGEKLFF
TGTGCCAGCAGCTCCCTACAGGGGGCGCAGGGTGAAAAACTGTTTTTT
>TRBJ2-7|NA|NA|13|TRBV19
CVSSIGLWGEQYF
TGTGTCAGTAGTATTGGACTGTGGGGCGAGCAGTACTTC
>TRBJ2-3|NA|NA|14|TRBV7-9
CASKNSYYTDTQYF
TGTGCCAGCAAGAACTCCTACTACACAGATACGCAGTATTTT
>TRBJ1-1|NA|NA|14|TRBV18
CASSPRTFGAEAFF
TGTGCCAGCTCACCACGCACGTTCGGGGCTGAAGCTTTCTTT
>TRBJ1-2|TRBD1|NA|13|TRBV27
CASSLHRGLGYTF
TGTGCCAGCAGTTTACACAGGGGGCTTGGCTACACCTTC
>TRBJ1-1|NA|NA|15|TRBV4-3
CASSQDQGRDTEAFF
TGCGCCAGCAGCCAAGATCAGGGACGTGACACTGAAGCTTTCTTT
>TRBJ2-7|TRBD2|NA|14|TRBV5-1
CASSLLAAAYEQYF
TGCGCCAGCAGCTTACTAGCGGCGGCCTACGAGCAGTACTTC